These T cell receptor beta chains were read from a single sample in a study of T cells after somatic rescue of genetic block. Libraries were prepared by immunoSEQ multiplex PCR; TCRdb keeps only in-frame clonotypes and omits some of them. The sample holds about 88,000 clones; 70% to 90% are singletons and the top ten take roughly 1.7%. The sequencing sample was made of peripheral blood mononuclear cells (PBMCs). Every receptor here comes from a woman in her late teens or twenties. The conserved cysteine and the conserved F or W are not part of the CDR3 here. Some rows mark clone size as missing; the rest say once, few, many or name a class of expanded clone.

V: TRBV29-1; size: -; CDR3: SVEERRGTGYGYT
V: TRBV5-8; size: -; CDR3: ASSLSRENIQY
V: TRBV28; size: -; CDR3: ASSTGPGGEQY
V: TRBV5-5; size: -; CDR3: ASSWVYSNEQF
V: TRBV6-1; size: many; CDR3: ASSARGQGYGYT
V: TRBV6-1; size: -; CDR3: ASSANWGFPEAF
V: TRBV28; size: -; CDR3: ASSFQGLARETQY
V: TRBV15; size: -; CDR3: ATSRGKGGEFEQY
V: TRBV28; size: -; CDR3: ASSLIDRASYT
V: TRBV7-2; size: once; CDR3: ASSLAGGTSQF
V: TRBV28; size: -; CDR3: ASSLTDYGYT
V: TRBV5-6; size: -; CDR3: ASSSLGTQY
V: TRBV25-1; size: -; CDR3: ASSVAGTQQREQY
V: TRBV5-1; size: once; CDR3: ASSLDGANTGELF
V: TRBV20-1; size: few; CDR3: SAEGDGRAF